This paragraph covers one T cell receptor beta chain sequence. The repertoire was sequenced with immunoSEQ multiplex PCR; TCRdb's copy has only in-frame clones and lacks some. The sample has around 130,000 clones; just under 90% are singletons. Germline V lookup: CDR1 LNHDA, CDR2 SQIVND (reference sequence). CDR3 length: 15 amino acids. Deletions cut 3 bases from V and 0 bases from J, with 9 bases between. This sample stems from a study of control samples from healthy donors and cancer patients. The specimen was PBMCs. The receptor was isolated from a man aged 45-60 years with head and neck cancer. The chain couples TRBV19 to TRBJ2-1; D is ambiguous. The DNA of the CDR3 is TGTGCCAGTAGTATTGCTGTTAGCTCCTACAATGAGCAGTTCTTC. Translation gives CASSIAVSSYNEQFF.